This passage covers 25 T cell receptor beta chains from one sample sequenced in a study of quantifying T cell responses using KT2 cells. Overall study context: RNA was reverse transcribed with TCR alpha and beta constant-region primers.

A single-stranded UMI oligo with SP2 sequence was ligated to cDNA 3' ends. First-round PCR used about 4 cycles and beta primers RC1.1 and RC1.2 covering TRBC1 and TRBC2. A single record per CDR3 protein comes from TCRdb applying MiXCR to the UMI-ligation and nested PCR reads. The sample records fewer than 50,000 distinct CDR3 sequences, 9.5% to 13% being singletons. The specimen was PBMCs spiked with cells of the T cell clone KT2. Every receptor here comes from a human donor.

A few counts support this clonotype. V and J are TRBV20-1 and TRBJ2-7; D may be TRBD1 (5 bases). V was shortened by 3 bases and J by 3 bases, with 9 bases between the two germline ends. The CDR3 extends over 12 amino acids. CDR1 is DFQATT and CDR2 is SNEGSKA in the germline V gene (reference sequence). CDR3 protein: CSASPRDYEQYF. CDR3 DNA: TGCAGTGCTAGCCCCAGGGACTACGAGCAGTACTTC.

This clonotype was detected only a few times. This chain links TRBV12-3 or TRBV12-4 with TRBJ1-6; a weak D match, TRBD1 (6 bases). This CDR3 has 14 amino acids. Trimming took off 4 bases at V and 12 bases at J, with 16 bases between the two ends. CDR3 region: CASSYGQLTGPLHF. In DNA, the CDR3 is TGTGCCAGCAGTTATGGACAGCTAACCGGACCCCTCCACTTT.

The CDR3 coding sequence is TGTGCCAGCAGCCCCGACCCTAATCAGCCCCAGCATTTT. It codes for CASSPDPNQPQHF. This chain connects TRBV7-8 to TRBJ1-5; no clear D. V lost 5 bases and J 4 bases, leaving 9 bases between the germline ends. This CDR3 region has 13 residues. The germline CDR1 and CDR2 sequences are SGHVS and FQNEAQ.

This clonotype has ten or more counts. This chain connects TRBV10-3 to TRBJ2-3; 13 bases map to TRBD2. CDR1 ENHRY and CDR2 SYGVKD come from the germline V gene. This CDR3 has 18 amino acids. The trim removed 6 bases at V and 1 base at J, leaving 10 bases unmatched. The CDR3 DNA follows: TGTGCCATCAGACTAGCGGGGGGGCCTTACATGGGCACAGATACGCAGTATTTT. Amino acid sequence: CAIRLAGGPYMGTDTQYF.

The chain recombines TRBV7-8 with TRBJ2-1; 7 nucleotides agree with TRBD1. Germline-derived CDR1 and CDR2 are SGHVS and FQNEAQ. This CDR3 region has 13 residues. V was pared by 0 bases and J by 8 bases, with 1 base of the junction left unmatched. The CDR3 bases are TGTGCCAGCAGCTTAGCTCAGGGGGATGAGCAGTTCTTC. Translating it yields CASSLAQGDEQFF.

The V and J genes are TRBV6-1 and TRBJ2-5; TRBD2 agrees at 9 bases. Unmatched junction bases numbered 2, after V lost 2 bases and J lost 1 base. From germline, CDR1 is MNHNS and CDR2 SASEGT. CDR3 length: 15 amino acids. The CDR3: CASSELAGTQETQYF. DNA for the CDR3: TGTGCCAGCAGTGAACTAGCGGGGACCCAAGAGACCCAGTACTTC.

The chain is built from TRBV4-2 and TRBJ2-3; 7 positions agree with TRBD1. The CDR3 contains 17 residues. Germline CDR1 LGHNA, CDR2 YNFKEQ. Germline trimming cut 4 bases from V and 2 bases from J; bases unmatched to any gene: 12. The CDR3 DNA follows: TGTGCCAGCAGCCTGTCCGGGACAGAAAGCTTCACAGATACGCAGTATTTT. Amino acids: CASSLSGTESFTDTQYF.

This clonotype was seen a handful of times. The CDR3 loop is CASSYSTRAKNEQFF. In nucleotides, the CDR3 is TGTGCCAGCAGTTACTCGACCCGGGCCAAAAATGAGCAGTTCTTC. This sequence joins TRBV6-5 and TRBJ2-1; D gene ambiguous. Trimming took 0 bases from V and 7 from J, leaving 13 bases between them. The CDR3 extends over 15 amino acids. CDR1 MNHEY and CDR2 SVGAGI come from the germline V gene.

The CDR3 loop reads CAISELDRELFF. CDR3 bases: TGTGCCATCAGTGAGCTGGACAGGGAACTGTTTTTT. The chain is built from TRBV10-3 and TRBJ1-4; 8 bases match TRBD1. The CDR3 extends over 12 amino acids. V lost 2 bases to trimming and J lost 12 bases; unmatched junction nucleotides: 2. Germline V CDR1 and CDR2: ENHRY, SYGVKD.

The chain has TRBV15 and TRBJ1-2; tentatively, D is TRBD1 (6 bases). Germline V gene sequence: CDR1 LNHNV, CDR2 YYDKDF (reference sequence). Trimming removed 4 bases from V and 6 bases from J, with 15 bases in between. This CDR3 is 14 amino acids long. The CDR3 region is CATSIRTAIDGYTF. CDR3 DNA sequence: TGTGCCACCAGCATCCGGACAGCCATAGATGGCTACACCTTC.

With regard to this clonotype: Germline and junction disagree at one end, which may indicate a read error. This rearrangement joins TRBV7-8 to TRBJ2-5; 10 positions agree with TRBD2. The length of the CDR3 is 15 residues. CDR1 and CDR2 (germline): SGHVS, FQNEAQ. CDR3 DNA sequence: TGTGCCAGCAGCTTAGCAGGGTCTAGCGGGGGACCCTTGCGGTTC. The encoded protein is CASSLAGSSGGPLRF.

For the CDR3, the DNA is TGCAGTGCTAGTAAGGGTAGGGATGAGCAGTTCTTC. It is translated as CSASKGRDEQFF. This chain links TRBV20-1 with TRBJ2-1; D uncertain. Deletions cut 3 bases from V and 8 bases from J, with 11 bases between. The CDR3 consists of 12 residues. CDR1 DFQATT and CDR2 SNEGSKA come from the germline V gene (reference sequence).

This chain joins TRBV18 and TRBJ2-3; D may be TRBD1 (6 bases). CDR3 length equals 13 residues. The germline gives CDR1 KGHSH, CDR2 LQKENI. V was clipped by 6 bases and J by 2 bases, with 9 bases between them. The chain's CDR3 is CASSGTFTDTQYF. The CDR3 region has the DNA TGTGCCAGCTCTGGGACATTCACAGATACGCAGTATTTT.

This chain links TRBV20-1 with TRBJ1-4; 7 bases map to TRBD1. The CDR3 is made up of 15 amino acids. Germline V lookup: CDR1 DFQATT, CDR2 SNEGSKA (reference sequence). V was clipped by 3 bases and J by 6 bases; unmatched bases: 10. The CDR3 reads CSASNRGGGHEKLFF. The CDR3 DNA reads TGCAGTGCTAGCAACAGGGGAGGGGGGCATGAAAAACTGTTTTTT.

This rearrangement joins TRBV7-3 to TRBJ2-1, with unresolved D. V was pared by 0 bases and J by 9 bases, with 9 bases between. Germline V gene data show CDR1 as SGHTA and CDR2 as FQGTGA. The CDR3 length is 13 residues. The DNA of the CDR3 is TGTGCCAGCAGCTTAACGGGCGTCGGTGAGCAGTTCTTC. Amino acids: CASSLTGVGEQFF.

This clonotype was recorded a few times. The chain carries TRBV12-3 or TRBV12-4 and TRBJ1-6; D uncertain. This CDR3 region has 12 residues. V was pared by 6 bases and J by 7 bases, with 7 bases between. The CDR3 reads CASSSQNSPLHF. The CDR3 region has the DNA TGTGCCAGCAGCTCTCAGAATTCACCCCTCCACTTT.

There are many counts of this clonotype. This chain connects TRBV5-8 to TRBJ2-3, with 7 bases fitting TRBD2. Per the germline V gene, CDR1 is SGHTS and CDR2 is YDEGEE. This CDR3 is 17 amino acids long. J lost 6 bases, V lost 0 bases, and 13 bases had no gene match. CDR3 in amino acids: CASSLESGAGPTDTQYF. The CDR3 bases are TGTGCCAGCAGCTTGGAGTCAGGAGCGGGGCCCACGGATACGCAGTATTTT.

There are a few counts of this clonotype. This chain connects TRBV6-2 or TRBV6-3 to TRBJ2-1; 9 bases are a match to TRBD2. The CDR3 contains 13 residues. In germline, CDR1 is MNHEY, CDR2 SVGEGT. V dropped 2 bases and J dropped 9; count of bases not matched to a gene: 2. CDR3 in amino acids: CASSYTTSGEQFF. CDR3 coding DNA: TGTGCCAGCAGTTACACGACTAGCGGTGAGCAGTTCTTC.

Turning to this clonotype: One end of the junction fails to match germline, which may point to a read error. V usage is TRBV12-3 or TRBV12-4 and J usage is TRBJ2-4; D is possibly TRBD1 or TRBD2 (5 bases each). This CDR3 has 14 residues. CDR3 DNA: TGTGCCAGCACTTCGGGGCTAGCCAAAAACATTCAGGACTTC. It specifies CASTSGLAKNIQDF.

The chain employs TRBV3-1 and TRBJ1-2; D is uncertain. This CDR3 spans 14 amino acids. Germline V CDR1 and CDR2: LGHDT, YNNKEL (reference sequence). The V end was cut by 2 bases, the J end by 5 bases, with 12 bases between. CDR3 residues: CASSQRPTAYGYTF. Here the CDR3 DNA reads TGTGCCAGCAGCCAACGCCCGACTGCGTATGGCTACACCTTC.

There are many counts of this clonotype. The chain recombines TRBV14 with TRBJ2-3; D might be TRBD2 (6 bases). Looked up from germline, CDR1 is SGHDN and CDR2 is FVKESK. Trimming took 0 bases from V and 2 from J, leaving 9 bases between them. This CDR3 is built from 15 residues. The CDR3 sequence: CASSQDSGNTDTQYF. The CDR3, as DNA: TGTGCCAGCAGCCAAGATAGCGGAAACACAGATACGCAGTATTTT.

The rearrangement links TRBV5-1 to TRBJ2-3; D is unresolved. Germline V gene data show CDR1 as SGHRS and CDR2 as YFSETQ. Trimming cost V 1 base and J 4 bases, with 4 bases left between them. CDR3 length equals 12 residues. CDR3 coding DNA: TGCGCCAGCAGCTTGTACCCAGATACGCAGTATTTT. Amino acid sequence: CASSLYPDTQYF.

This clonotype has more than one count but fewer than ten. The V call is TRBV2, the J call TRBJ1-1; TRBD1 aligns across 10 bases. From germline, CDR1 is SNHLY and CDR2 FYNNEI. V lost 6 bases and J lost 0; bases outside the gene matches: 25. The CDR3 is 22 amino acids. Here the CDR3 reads CASRAPRDRGFRGGYVNTEAFF. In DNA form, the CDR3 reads TGTGCCAGCAGAGCACCCCGGGACAGGGGATTTCGGGGGGGATATGTGAACACTGAAGCTTTCTTT.

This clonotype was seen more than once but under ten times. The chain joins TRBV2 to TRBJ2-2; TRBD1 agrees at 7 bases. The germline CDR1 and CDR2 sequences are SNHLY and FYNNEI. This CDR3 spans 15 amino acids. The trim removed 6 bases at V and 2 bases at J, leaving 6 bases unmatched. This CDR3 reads CASSPGDRNTGELFF. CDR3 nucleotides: TGTGCCAGCAGCCCCGGGGACAGAAACACCGGGGAGCTGTTTTTT.

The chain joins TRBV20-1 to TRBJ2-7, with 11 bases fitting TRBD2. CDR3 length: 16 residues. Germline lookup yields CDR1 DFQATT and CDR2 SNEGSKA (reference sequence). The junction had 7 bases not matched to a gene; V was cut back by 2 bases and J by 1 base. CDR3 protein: CSARYVRLAGSYEQYF. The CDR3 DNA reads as TGCAGTGCTAGATACGTTCGACTAGCGGGATCCTACGAGCAGTACTTC.